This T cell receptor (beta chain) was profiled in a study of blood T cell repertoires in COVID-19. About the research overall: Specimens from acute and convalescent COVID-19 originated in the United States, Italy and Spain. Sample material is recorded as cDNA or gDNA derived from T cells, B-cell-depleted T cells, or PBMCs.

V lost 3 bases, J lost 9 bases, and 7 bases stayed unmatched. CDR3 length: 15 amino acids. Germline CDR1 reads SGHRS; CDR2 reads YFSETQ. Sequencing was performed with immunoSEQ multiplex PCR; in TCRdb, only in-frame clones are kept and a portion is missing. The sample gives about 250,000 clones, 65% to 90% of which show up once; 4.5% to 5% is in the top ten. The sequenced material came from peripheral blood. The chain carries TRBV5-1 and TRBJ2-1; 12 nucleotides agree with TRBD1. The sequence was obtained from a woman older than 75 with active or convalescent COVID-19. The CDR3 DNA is TGCGCCAGCAGCTCTCCGGGACAGGGGGCGATTGAGCAGTTCTTC. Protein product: CASSSPGQGAIEQFF.